This T cell receptor (beta chain) was obtained from a study of long-term antiretroviral therapy in people with HIV. Study results and caveats: It was observed that HIV repertoires exhibited narrower CDR3 length ranges than controls.

Sequencing relied on immunoSEQ assay v3.0, run at survey level. The repertoire was sequenced with immunoSEQ multiplex PCR; TCRdb's copy has only in-frame clones and lacks some. This table holds tens of thousands of clones, roughly nine tenths found once. A remark on this clone: Its antigen is undetermined.

Germline CDR1 reads SGDLS; CDR2 reads YYNGEE. The CDR3 covers 15 residues. The junction had 5 bases not matched to a gene; V was cut back by 4 bases and J by 1 base. Every donor contributed at least one pre-ART and at least two post-ART PBMC samples. This receptor was obtained from a man in his forties or fifties with HIV. The material sequenced was unsorted PBMCs, taken 2 years after starting antiretroviral therapy. The chain links TRBV9 to TRBJ2-5; 9 bases are shared with TRBD2. The CDR3 is CASSSGGRGQETQYF. The CDR3 nucleotides are TGTGCCAGCAGCTCCGGCGGGAGGGGCCAAGAGACCCAGTACTTC.